This entry is about one T cell receptor beta chain. Sequencing was performed with immunoSEQ multiplex PCR; in TCRdb, only in-frame clones are kept and a portion is missing. This sample has around 94,000 clones, with 80% to 90% found just once. This specimen belongs to a study of blood T cell repertoires in COVID-19. About the study: From T cells, B-cell-depleted T cells, or PBMCs came the material, which was cDNA or gDNA.

Germline V gene sequence: CDR1 MNHEY, CDR2 SVGEGT. The CDR3 is 13 residues long. V lost 6 bases to trimming and J lost 4 bases; unmatched junction nucleotides: 3. V and J are TRBV6-2 or TRBV6-3 and TRBJ1-5; TRBD1 aligns across 7 bases. This receptor was identified in a man aged 80 or over with acute or convalescent COVID-19. Sequencing input: peripheral blood. The CDR3 coding sequence is TGTGCCAGCAGCTGGGACAGAAATCAGCCCCAGCATTTT. Translating it yields CASSWDRNQPQHF.